This T cell receptor (beta chain) is from a study of multiple sclerosis patients with progressive multifocal leukoencephalopathy. Study-level findings and limits: Less diverse TRB repertoires were suggested in most PML patients. Before and during natalizumab, the clones expanded at PML already existed.

Sequencing was at survey level. Generated by immunoSEQ multiplex PCR, the TCRdb table keeps only in-frame clones and is missing some. The sample yields under 35,000 clones, about 91% seen once. V gave up 1 base and J gave up 5 bases, with 9 bases separating them. The CDR3 has 14 residues. The germline V gene encodes CDR1 SGHVS and CDR2 FNYEAQ. Specified time point: before natalizumab initiation. Concerning this clone: Its antigen remains unidentified.

Sequencing was performed on PBMCs. The V call is TRBV7-6, the J call TRBJ2-1; D remains unclear. This sequence was found in a man aged 25 to 40 with multiple sclerosis. The CDR3 loop is CASSLGIINNEQFF. CDR3 coding DNA: TGTGCCAGCAGCTTAGGCATCATAAACAATGAGCAGTTCTTC.